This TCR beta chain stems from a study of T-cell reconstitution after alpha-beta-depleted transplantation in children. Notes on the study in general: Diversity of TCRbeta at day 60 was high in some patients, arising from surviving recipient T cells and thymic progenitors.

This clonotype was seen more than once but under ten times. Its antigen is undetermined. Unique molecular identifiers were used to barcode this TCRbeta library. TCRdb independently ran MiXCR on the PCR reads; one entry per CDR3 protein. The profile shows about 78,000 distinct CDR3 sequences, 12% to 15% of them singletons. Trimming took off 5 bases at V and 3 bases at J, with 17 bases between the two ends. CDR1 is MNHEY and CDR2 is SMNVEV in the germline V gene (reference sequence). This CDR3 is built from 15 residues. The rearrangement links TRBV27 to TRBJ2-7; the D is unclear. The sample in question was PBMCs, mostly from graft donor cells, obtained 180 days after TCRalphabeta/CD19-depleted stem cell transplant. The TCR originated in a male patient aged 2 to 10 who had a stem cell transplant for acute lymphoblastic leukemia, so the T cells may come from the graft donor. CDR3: CASSPLYGYDYEQYF. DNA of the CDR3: TGTGCCAGCAGTCCCCTATACGGTTACGACTACGAGCAGTACTTC.